The 18 T cell receptor beta chains listed next were all sequenced from one sample in a study of blood T cell repertoires in COVID-19. Only in-frame clones appear in the TCRdb table, and some are missing; sequencing was by immunoSEQ multiplex PCR. Found here are approximately 250,000 clones, 84% of them singletons; the top ten hold approximately 9%. The specimen sequenced was peripheral blood. These receptors were obtained from a human donor in a cohort sampled during active COVID-19.

The chain links TRBV6-5 to TRBJ1-6; 7 nucleotides align to TRBD1. Germline CDR1 MNHEY, CDR2 SVGAGI. This CDR3 contains 14 residues. With 6 bases clipped from V and 6 bases from J, the junction kept 5 bases outside the gene matches. The DNA for the CDR3 is TGTGCCAGCAGCAGGGGGGACCCTAATTCACCCCTCCACTTT. Protein product: CASSRGDPNSPLHF.

The rearrangement joins TRBV5-4 to TRBJ2-7; D is perhaps TRBD2 (6 bases). Between the trimmed V and J ends, which lost 0 bases and 3 bases, there was a span of 10 bases. Germline V lookup: CDR1 SGHNT, CDR2 YYREEE (reference sequence). The CDR3 is made up of 14 amino acids. CDR3 loop: CASSLVGGNYEQYF. CDR3 sequence (DNA): TGTGCCAGCAGCTTGGTCGGGGGTAACTACGAGCAGTACTTC. The entire variable domain, with the rest obtained from reference TRBV5-4 and TRBJ2-7, is as follows: ETGVTQSPTHLIKTRGQQVTLRCSSQSGHNTVSWYQQALGQGPQFIFQYYREEENGRGNFPPRFSGLQFPNYSSELNVNALELDDSALYLCASSLVGGNYEQYFGPGTRLTVT.

This sequence joins TRBV5-1 and TRBJ2-1; TRBD1 is a possible D gene (5 bases). V was cut by 4 bases and J by 8 bases, with 10 bases left in between. The CDR3 extends over 12 amino acids. In germline, CDR1 is SGHRS, CDR2 YFSETQ. The CDR3 sequence: CASSLGQYEQFF. The DNA for the CDR3 is TGCGCCAGCAGCCTAGGACAATATGAGCAGTTCTTC.

This chain links TRBV7-2 with TRBJ1-1; 11 nucleotides agree with TRBD1. V lost 5 bases and J lost 9; bases outside the gene matches: 8. CDR1 and CDR2 from the germline V gene are SGHTA and FQGNSA. The CDR3 length is 14 residues. CDR3 nucleotide sequence: TGTGCCAGCAGCAGCAGGACAGGGGGCCTTCAAGCTTTCTTT. Translating gives CASSSRTGGLQAFF.

The rearrangement uses TRBV5-1 and TRBJ2-2, with TRBD1 as a possible D gene (6 bases). This CDR3 is built from 16 residues. Germline CDR1 reads SGHRS; CDR2 reads YFSETQ. V gave up 3 bases and J gave up 1 base, with 13 bases separating them. This CDR3 reads CASSSQGFGNTGELFF. The CDR3, as DNA: TGCGCCAGCAGCTCGCAGGGGTTCGGGAACACCGGGGAGCTGTTTTTT.

The chain couples TRBV5-1 to TRBJ2-3; 10 positions agree with TRBD2. Germline trimming cut 4 bases from V and 4 bases from J; bases unmatched to any gene: 15. From germline, CDR1 is SGHRS and CDR2 YFSETQ. The CDR3 has 18 amino acids. CDR3 nucleotide sequence: TGCGCCAGCAGCCGTAGGGAGTCTAGCGGGGGTTTTGCAGATACGCAGTATTTT. It specifies CASSRRESSGGFADTQYF.

The gene calls are TRBV6-5 and TRBJ1-1; D is unclear. Germline-derived CDR1 and CDR2 are MNHEY and SVGAGI. The CDR3 totals 14 residues. Trimming stripped 0 bases from V and 6 bases from J, with 11 bases between. The chain's CDR3 is CASSYSGGTSEAFF. The CDR3 region has the DNA TGTGCCAGCAGTTACTCCGGCGGAACATCTGAAGCTTTCTTT.

The J gene is TRBJ1-2, the V gene TRBV6-6; D is unresolved. V was clipped by 2 bases and J by 5 bases, with 9 bases between them. The CDR3 loop spans 13 amino acids. Germline V gene data show CDR1 as MNHNY and CDR2 as SVGAGI (reference sequence). The CDR3, as DNA: TGTGCCAGCAGTTACGAGGGCCCTTATGGCTACACCTTC. Translated: CASSYEGPYGYTF.

The chain combines TRBV2 with TRBJ2-7; TRBD1 might be the D (6 bases). Germline V lookup: CDR1 SNHLY, CDR2 FYNNEI. Trimming stripped 6 bases from V and 5 bases from J, with 14 bases between. The CDR3 consists of 13 residues. The DNA for the CDR3 is TGTGCCAGCAGATACAGGGAGTCGAACGAGCAGTACTTC. Its protein is CASRYRESNEQYF.

The chain employs TRBV28 and TRBJ2-1; D might be TRBD1 (6 bases). CDR3 size: 14 residues. CDR1 and CDR2 (germline): MDHEN, SYDVKM. V lost 6 bases and J lost 4, with 13 bases in between. The CDR3 is CASSLTGFYNEQFF. The CDR3 coding sequence is TGTGCCAGCAGCTTAACAGGGTTTTACAATGAGCAGTTCTTC.

The chain has TRBV6-5 and TRBJ2-7, with D possibly being TRBD2 (6 bases). CDR1 and CDR2 (germline): MNHEY, SVGAGI. Trimming took 10 bases from V and 6 from J, leaving 19 bases between them. The CDR3 loop spans 13 amino acids. DNA for the CDR3: TGTGCCACGGGGCAGCGGGTATTGGGCGAGCAGTACTTC. Translation: CATGQRVLGEQYF.

This clone was found once. CDR3: CASSPVLSGMSYNEQFF. The CDR3 DNA follows: TGTGCCAGCTCACCAGTCTTAAGCGGGATGTCCTACAATGAGCAGTTCTTC. This chain joins TRBV18 and TRBJ2-1; 7 bases fit TRBD2. In germline, CDR1 is KGHSH, CDR2 LQKENI. V dropped 2 bases and J dropped 1; count of bases not matched to a gene: 8. The CDR3 loop spans 17 amino acids. Complete variable domain (other parts from reference TRBV18 and TRBJ2-1): NAGVMQNPRHLVRRRGQEARLRCSPMKGHSHVYWYRQLPEEGLKFMVYLQKENIIDESGMPKERFSAEFPKEGPSILRIQQVVRGDSAAYFCASSPVLSGMSYNEQFFGPGTRLTVL.

The genes are TRBV28 and TRBJ1-1; a possible D gene is TRBD1 (5 bases). There are 14 residues in the CDR3. V shed 6 bases and J shed 6 bases, with 17 bases lying between them. The V gene's germline CDR1 is MDHEN and CDR2 SYDVKM. The CDR3 protein is CASRNPGGVAEAFF. CDR3 nucleotides: TGTGCCAGCAGAAACCCTGGAGGGGTGGCTGAAGCTTTCTTT.

The chain couples TRBV3-1 (or the pseudogene TRBV3-2) to TRBJ2-7, with a weak D call TRBD1 (5 bases). The CDR3 is 16 amino acids. The germline V and J ends were trimmed by 0 bases and 6 bases, with 18 bases remaining between them. From germline, CDR1 is LGHDT and CDR2 YNNKEL (reference sequence). The CDR3 region has the DNA TGTGCCAGCAGCCAAGATGGGGCAGTGGCGGTGAGCGAGCAGTACTTC. Its protein is CASSQDGAVAVSEQYF.

The chain uses TRBV3-1 (or the pseudogene TRBV3-2) and TRBJ2-7, with TRBD1 matching over 9 bases. This CDR3 region has 12 residues. Trimming at V came to 10 bases and at J to 3 bases, leaving 4 bases not matched to a gene. The germline gives CDR1 LGHDT, CDR2 YNNKEL (reference sequence). The CDR3 loop reads CATGQGNYEQYF. For the CDR3, the DNA is TGTGCCACCGGACAGGGGAACTACGAGCAGTACTTC.

V is TRBV28 and J is TRBJ1-5; TRBD1 is a possible D gene (6 bases). CDR1 is MDHEN and CDR2 is SYDVKM in the germline V gene. The CDR3 sequence is 15 residues long. The V end was cut by 3 bases, the J end by 0 bases, with 9 bases between. CDR3 DNA: TGTGCCAGCAGTTTTAGGGACAATAGCAATCAGCCCCAGCATTTT. It encodes CASSFRDNSNQPQHF. Together with reference TRBV28 and TRBJ1-5, the CDR3 gives the full variable domain: DVKVTQSSRYLVKRTGEKVFLECVQDMDHENMFWYRQDPGLGLRLIYFSYDVKMKEKGDIPEGYSVSREKKERFSLILESASTNQTSMYLCASSFRDNSNQPQHFGDGTRLSIL.

The rearrangement uses TRBV7-9 and TRBJ2-7; D is perhaps TRBD2 (6 bases). Germline lookup yields CDR1 SEHNR and CDR2 FQNEAQ (reference sequence). This CDR3 comprises 16 residues. Trimming shortened V by 0 bases and J by 2 bases, and 14 bases separated the two germline ends. CDR3 sequence (DNA): TGTGCCAGCAGCTTAGCGGGTGGGGGAGGAACCTACGAGCAGTACTTC. This gives the protein CASSLAGGGGTYEQYF.

The chain recombines TRBV7-3 with TRBJ2-7; no firm D call. The CDR3 contains 13 residues. V was clipped by 0 bases and J by 6 bases, with 9 bases between them. Germline loops: CDR1 SGHTA, CDR2 FQGTGA. Written as DNA, the CDR3 is TGTGCCAGCAGCTTAACCTTCCCCGGCGAGCAGTACTTC. It translates to CASSLTFPGEQYF.